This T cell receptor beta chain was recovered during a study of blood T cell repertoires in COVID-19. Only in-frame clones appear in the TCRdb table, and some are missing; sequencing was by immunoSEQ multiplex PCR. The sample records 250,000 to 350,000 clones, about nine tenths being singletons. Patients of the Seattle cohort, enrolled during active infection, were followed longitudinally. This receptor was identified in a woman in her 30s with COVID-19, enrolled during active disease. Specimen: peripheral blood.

In nucleotides, the CDR3 is TGCGCCAGCCGGACAGGGGATTCACCCCTCCACTTT. Protein sequence: CASRTGDSPLHF. The chain employs TRBV5-1 and TRBJ1-6, with 9 bases identical to TRBD1. With V trimmed by 7 bases and J by 8 bases, 1 base remained unmatched. Germline V lookup: CDR1 SGHRS, CDR2 YFSETQ. This CDR3 comprises 12 residues.